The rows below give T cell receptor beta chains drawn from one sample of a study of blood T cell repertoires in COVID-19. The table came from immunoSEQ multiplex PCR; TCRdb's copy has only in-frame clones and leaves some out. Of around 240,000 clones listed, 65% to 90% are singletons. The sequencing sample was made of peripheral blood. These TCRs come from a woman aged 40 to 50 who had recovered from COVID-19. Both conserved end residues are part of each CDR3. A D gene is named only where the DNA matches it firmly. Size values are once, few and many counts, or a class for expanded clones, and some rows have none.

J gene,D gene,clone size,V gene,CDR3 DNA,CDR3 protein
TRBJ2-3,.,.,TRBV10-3,TGTGCCATCAGTCTTGACAGGTACACGCAGTATTTT,CAISLDRYTQYF
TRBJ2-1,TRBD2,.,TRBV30,TGTGCCTGGAGTGGGACTAGCGGGTACAATGAGCAGTTCTTC,CAWSGTSGYNEQFF
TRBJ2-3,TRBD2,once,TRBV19,TGTGCCAGTAGTATACTCCCCGCGGGGGGGAGCACAGATACGCAGTATTTT,CASSILPAGGSTDTQYF
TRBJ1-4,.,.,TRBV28,TGTGCCAGCCGTCGGGGTATAAGCGAAAAACTGTTTTTT,CASRRGISEKLFF
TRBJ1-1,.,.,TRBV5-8,TGTGCCAGCCACAGGCTATCCACTGAAGCTTTCTTT,CASHRLSTEAFF
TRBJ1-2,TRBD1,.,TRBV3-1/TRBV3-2,TGTGCCAGCAACATTGGACAGGGGGGAATTGGGGGCTACACCTTC,CASNIGQGGIGGYTF
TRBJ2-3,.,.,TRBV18,TGTGCCAGCTCACCAACCGAGGGATCGGATACGCAGTATTTT,CASSPTEGSDTQYF
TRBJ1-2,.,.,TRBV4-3,TGCGCCAGCAGCCAAGACCTTACAGGGTACTATGGCTACACCTTC,CASSQDLTGYYGYTF
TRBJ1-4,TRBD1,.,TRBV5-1,TGCGCCAGCAGCTTGGGGTCCACAGGGGATGAAAAACTGTTTTTT,CASSLGSTGDEKLFF
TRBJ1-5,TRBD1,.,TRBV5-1,TGCGCCAGCAGCTGGACAGGGGGCAATCAGCCCCAGCATTTT,CASSWTGGNQPQHF
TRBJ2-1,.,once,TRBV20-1,TGCAGTGCTGACAGTTACAATGAGCAGTTCTTC,CSADSYNEQFF
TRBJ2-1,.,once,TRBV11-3,TGTGCCAGCAGCTTAACTAATGAGCAGTTCTTC,CASSLTNEQFF
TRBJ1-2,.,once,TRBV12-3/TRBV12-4,TGTGCCAGCAGTCAAACTAACTATGGCTACACCTTC,CASSQTNYGYTF
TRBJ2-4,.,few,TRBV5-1,TGCGCCAGCAGCGGGAGTGCCAAAAACATTCAGTACTTC,CASSGSAKNIQYF
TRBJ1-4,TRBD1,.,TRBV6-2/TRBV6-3,TGTGCCAGCAGTGACAGGGCTAATGAAAAACTGTTTTTT,CASSDRANEKLFF
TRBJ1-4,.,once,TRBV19,TGTGCCAGTAGTCCGTTTTCAACACGGGCTAATGAAAAACTGTTTTTT,CASSPFSTRANEKLFF
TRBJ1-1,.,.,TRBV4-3,TGCGCCAGCAGCCAAGATCCCCAGGTAAACACTGAAGCTTTCTTT,CASSQDPQVNTEAFF
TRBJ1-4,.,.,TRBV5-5,TGTGCCAGCAGCATGACAGGAGGATATGAAAAACTGTTTTTT,CASSMTGGYEKLFF
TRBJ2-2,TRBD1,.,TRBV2,TGTGCCAGCAGTGAGGACAACACAGGGGGCACGAACACCGGGGAGCTGTTTTTT,CASSEDNTGGTNTGELFF
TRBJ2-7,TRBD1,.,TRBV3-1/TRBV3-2,TGTGCCAGCAGCCTTAACAGGGGACACGAGCAGTACTTC,CASSLNRGHEQYF
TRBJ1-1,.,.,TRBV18,TGTGCCAACTCACCGGACCCAACGGGATTCACTGAAGCTTTCTTT,CANSPDPTGFTEAFF
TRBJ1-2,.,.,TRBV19,TGTGCCAGTAGTTCGGGTCTGAACTATGGCTACACCTTC,CASSSGLNYGYTF
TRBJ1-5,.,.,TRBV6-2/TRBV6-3,TGTGCCAGCAGTTATATCCAGGGGACTCAGCCCCAGCATTTT,CASSYIQGTQPQHF
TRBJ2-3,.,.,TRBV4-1,TGCGCCAGCAGCCAAGGGGATCCGGGGGGCACAGATACGCAGTATTTT,CASSQGDPGGTDTQYF
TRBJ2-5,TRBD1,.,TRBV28,TGTGCCAGCAGTGTCACAGGGGGCTGGGAGACCCAGTACTTC,CASSVTGGWETQYF
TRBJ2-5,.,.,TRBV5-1,TGCGCCAGCAGCGGTGCCCGGGACTTACAAGAGACCCAGTACTTC,CASSGARDLQETQYF
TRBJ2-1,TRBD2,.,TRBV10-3,TGTGCCATCAGTGACCCGACTAGCGGGGGGGAGCAGTTCTTC,CAISDPTSGGEQFF
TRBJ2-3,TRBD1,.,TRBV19,TGTGCCAGTAGTAAGGGGGTCGGGACAGGGGGCGCAGATACGCAGTATTTT,CASSKGVGTGGADTQYF
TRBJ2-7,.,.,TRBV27,TGTGCCAGCAGTTCCATGGGAGCGGAAAGTTACGAGCAGTACTTC,CASSSMGAESYEQYF
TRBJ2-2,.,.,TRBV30,TGTGCCTGGATTTCCCCGGGGACACCGAACACCGGGGAGCTGTTTTTT,CAWISPGTPNTGELFF